Below, 12 T cell receptor beta chains from the same sample are listed, as sequenced in a study of cytotoxic CD8 clonotypes in ibrutinib-treated CLL. The protocol was immunoSEQ multiplex PCR, while the TCRdb copy is restricted to in-frame clones and leaves out a portion. This sample has some 200,000 clones, with roughly 79% found just once. The sequencing used PBMCs, collected after 12 months of ibrutinib treatment. The receptors here all came from a human donor with chronic lymphocytic leukemia.

CDR3: CASIPLSSRETQYF. The CDR3 nucleotides read TGTGCCAGCATCCCCCTCAGTAGTAGGGAGACCCAGTACTTC. The chain joins TRBV7-9 to TRBJ2-5; D is uncertain. Germline V gene lookup returns CDR1 SEHNR and CDR2 FQNEAQ (reference sequence). V lost 7 bases and J lost 5, with 17 bases in between. The CDR3 runs to 14 residues.

The rearrangement joins TRBV7-9 to TRBJ1-1, with D maybe TRBD1 (5 bases). Per germline, CDR1 SEHNR and CDR2 FQNEAQ (reference sequence). This CDR3 has 15 residues. Between the trimmed V and J ends, which lost 5 bases and 1 base, there was a span of 14 bases. The CDR3 region has the DNA TGTGCCAGCAGCCGCGAGGGCAGGGAGAACACTGAAGCTTTCTTT. Translated, it gives CASSREGRENTEAFF.

This clone showed up just a few times. In nucleotides, the CDR3 is TGCGCCAGCAGCCAAGATCAGGGGCAGCCCCAGCATTTT. It translates to CASSQDQGQPQHF. The rearrangement joins TRBV4-1 to TRBJ1-5, with D perhaps matching TRBD1 (6 bases). V was pared by 0 bases and J by 7 bases, with 7 bases between. The CDR3 sequence is 13 residues long. Germline V gene data show CDR1 as MGHRA and CDR2 as YSYEKL.

The rearrangement uses TRBV29-1 and TRBJ2-7; D is unclear. V was pared by 5 bases and J by 5 bases, with 13 bases between. CDR1 and CDR2 from the germline V gene are SQVTM and ANQGSEA. This CDR3 region has 12 residues. The CDR3 reads CSVWSENHEQYF. For the CDR3, the DNA is TGCAGCGTTTGGTCAGAGAACCACGAGCAGTACTTC.

This clone has just a few counts. This sequence joins TRBV27 and TRBJ2-1; tentatively, D is TRBD2 (6 bases). The germline V gene encodes CDR1 MNHEY and CDR2 SMNVEV (reference sequence). V was trimmed by 2 bases and J by 6 bases, leaving 8 bases between them. The CDR3 sequence is 13 residues long. The CDR3 reads CASSLLGGNEQFF. CDR3 bases: TGTGCCAGCAGTTTACTCGGGGGCAATGAGCAGTTCTTC.

This chain links TRBV4-2 with TRBJ2-7, with 10 bases fitting TRBD2. J gave up 3 bases and V 3 bases, and 8 bases lay outside the gene matches. The germline V gene encodes CDR1 LGHNA and CDR2 YNFKEQ. CDR3 length: 16 amino acids. CDR3 amino acids: CASSHLLAGIVYEQYF. DNA of the CDR3: TGTGCCAGCAGCCACTTACTAGCGGGAATCGTCTACGAGCAGTACTTC.

The CDR3 DNA sequence: TGTGCCAGTAGTATGTTAGACGCTAGGAATGAGCAGTTCTTC. This sequence encodes CASSMLDARNEQFF. V is TRBV19 and J is TRBJ2-1; D not certain. Germline values: CDR1 LNHDA, CDR2 SQIVND (reference sequence). The V end lost 3 bases, the J end lost 7 bases, and 13 bases lay between the germline ends. The CDR3 has 14 residues.

The chain uses TRBV29-1 and TRBJ1-2, with 7 bases that match TRBD1. Germline loops: CDR1 SQVTM, CDR2 ANQGSEA. With 1 base clipped from V and 8 bases from J, the junction kept 10 bases outside the gene matches. The CDR3 length is 14 residues. The CDR3 spells CSVEGQGVSWGYTF. Here the CDR3 DNA reads TGCAGCGTTGAAGGTCAGGGGGTTAGTTGGGGCTACACCTTC.

The chain recombines TRBV4-1 with TRBJ1-2; the D gene is possibly TRBD1 (5 bases). This CDR3 has 12 residues. Trimming removed 2 bases at V and 6 bases at J, with 7 bases between. The germline V gene encodes CDR1 MGHRA and CDR2 YSYEKL. The CDR3, as DNA: TGCGCCAGCAGCCAACCAGGGAATGGCTACACCTTC. The encoded protein is CASSQPGNGYTF.

The J gene is TRBJ1-1, the V gene TRBV30; D is ambiguous. The germline V gene encodes CDR1 GTSNPN and CDR2 SVGIG (reference sequence). V was shortened by 1 base and J by 3 bases, with 12 bases between the two germline ends. The CDR3 loop spans 14 amino acids. The CDR3 region is CAWSAGWRDTEAFF. In DNA, the CDR3 is TGTGCCTGGAGTGCCGGGTGGAGGGACACTGAAGCTTTCTTT.

The V call is TRBV7-3, the J call TRBJ2-7, with 8 bases aligning to TRBD2. J gave up 2 bases and V 8 bases, and 11 bases lay outside the gene matches. Germline CDR1 is SGHTA and CDR2 is FQGTGA. The CDR3 contains 15 residues. Written as DNA, the CDR3 is TGTGCCAGCTCTCGTAACGGGGGGGAAACCTACGAGCAGTACTTC. Its translation is CASSRNGGETYEQYF. Full variable domain (outside the CDR3, taken from reference TRBV7-3 and TRBJ2-7): GAGVSQTPSNKVTEKGKYVELRCDPISGHTALYWYRQSLGQGPEFLIYFQGTGAADDSGLPNDRFFAVRPEGSVSTLKIQRTERGDSAVYLCASSRNGGETYEQYFGPGTRLTVT.

This chain uses TRBV11-2 with TRBJ2-7; TRBD2 matches at 13 bases. V shed 7 bases, J shed 4 bases, and the junction held 7 bases outside the gene matches. Looked up from germline, CDR1 is SGHAT and CDR2 is FQNNGV. This CDR3 region has 15 residues. The CDR3 reads CASKQRLAGGYEQYF. The CDR3 nucleotides are TGTGCCAGCAAACAACGACTAGCGGGAGGATACGAGCAGTACTTC.